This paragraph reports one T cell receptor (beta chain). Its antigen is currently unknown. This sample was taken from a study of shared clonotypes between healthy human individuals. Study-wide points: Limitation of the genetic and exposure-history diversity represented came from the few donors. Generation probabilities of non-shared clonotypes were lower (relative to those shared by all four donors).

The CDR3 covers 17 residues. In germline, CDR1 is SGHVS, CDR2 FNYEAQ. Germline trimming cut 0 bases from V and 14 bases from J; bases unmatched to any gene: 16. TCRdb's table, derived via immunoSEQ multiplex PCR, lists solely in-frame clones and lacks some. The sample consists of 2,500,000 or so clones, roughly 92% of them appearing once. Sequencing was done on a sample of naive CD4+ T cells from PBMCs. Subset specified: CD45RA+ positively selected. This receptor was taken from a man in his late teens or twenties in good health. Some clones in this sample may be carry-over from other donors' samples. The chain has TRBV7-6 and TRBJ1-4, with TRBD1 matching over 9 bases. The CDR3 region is CASSLAPGQGNLRFLFF. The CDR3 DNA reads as TGTGCCAGCAGCTTAGCCCCGGGACAGGGAAATTTAAGGTTCCTGTTTTTT. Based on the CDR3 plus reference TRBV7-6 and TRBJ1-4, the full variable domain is GAGVSQSPRYKVTKRGQDVALRCDPISGHVSLYWYRQALGQGPEFLTYFNYEAQQDKSGLPNDRFSAERPEGSISTLTIQRTEQRDSAMYRCASSLAPGQGNLRFLFFGSGTQLSVL.